The 22 T cell receptor beta chains given below trace back to one sample, sequenced in a study of post-analysis software for immune sequencing data. Overall study findings and caveats: Roughly 5 TRBV segments occurring more often in patients than controls included TRBV5-6, TRBV5-1 and TRBV20-1.

Every TCR beta cDNA library bore unique molecular identifiers. TCRdb recomputed calls from the PCR reads with MiXCR, one row per CDR3 protein. The table lists about 540,000 distinct CDR3 sequences, less than 40% of them singletons. These receptors' targets are unknown. Source material: blood. Receptors originate from a girl under 18 with multiple sclerosis.

There are a few counts of this clonotype. The chain carries TRBV10-3 and TRBJ2-1; 9 bases are a match to TRBD1. Germline V gene lookup returns CDR1 ENHRY and CDR2 SYGVKD. CDR3 length equals 15 residues. Trimming at V came to 4 bases and at J to 5 bases, leaving 6 bases not matched to a gene. The CDR3: CAISAGDRANNEQFF. The CDR3 coding sequence is TGTGCCATCAGTGCAGGGGACAGGGCTAACAATGAGCAGTTCTTC.

This chain links TRBV20-1 with TRBJ2-3; D uncertain. The CDR3 is made up of 14 amino acids. Germline CDR1 is DFQATT and CDR2 is SNEGSKA (reference sequence). V dropped 3 bases and J dropped 2 bases, with 12 bases sitting between them. The CDR3: CSASQAGDTDTQYF. DNA of the CDR3: TGCAGTGCTAGCCAAGCAGGAGACACAGATACGCAGTATTTT.

This clonotype has just a few counts. The V call is TRBV6-1, the J call TRBJ2-3; 8 nucleotides align to TRBD2. The J segment lost 5 bases and the V segment lost 7 bases, leaving 11 bases of the junction unmatched. Germline V gives CDR1 MNHNS, CDR2 SASEGT. The CDR3 is 15 amino acids. In DNA form, the CDR3 reads TGTGCCAGCAAGGATCCAGCGGGGGTGGGAGATACGCAGTATTTT. Its translation is CASKDPAGVGDTQYF.

V usage is TRBV20-1 and J usage is TRBJ1-2, with TRBD1 matching 10 bases. The V and J ends lost 5 bases and 7 bases, in that order; junction bases with no gene match: 10. This CDR3 comprises 14 residues. Germline loops: CDR1 DFQATT, CDR2 SNEGSKA (reference sequence). CDR3 protein: CSACPTGGAFGYTF. In nucleotides, the CDR3 is TGCAGTGCTTGTCCGACAGGGGGCGCTTTTGGCTACACCTTC.

In this sample, this clonotype turned up a few times. This chain joins TRBV24-1 and TRBJ2-1; D remains ambiguous. The CDR3 is made up of 10 amino acids. The V and J ends lost 9 bases and 6 bases respectively, with 5 bases between them. The germline V gene encodes CDR1 KGHDR and CDR2 SFDVKD. This chain's CDR3 is CATEGNEQFF. The CDR3, as DNA: TGTGCCACCGAAGGCAATGAGCAGTTCTTC.

The rearrangement uses TRBV9 and TRBJ1-1; D not resolved. The germline CDR1 and CDR2 sequences are SGDLS and YYNGEE. V shed 3 bases and J shed 0 bases, with 15 bases lying between them. This CDR3 contains 16 residues. CDR3 sequence: CASSAQLGIMNTEAFF. CDR3 sequence (DNA): TGTGCCAGCAGCGCCCAACTGGGGATAATGAACACTGAAGCTTTCTTT.

J is TRBJ2-2 and V is TRBV5-1, with 8 bases identical to TRBD1. J lost 3 bases, V lost 4 bases, and 8 bases had no gene match. This CDR3 has 16 residues. The V gene's germline CDR1 is SGHRS and CDR2 YFSETQ. Here the CDR3 reads CASSPRDRTYTGELFF. The CDR3 coding sequence is TGCGCCAGCAGCCCACGGGACAGGACTTACACCGGGGAGCTGTTTTTT.

This rearrangement joins TRBV6-6 to TRBJ1-2, with a possible D match to TRBD1 (5 bases). The CDR3 length is 13 residues. From germline, CDR1 is MNHNY and CDR2 SVGAGI (reference sequence). Trimming removed 8 bases from V and 4 bases from J, with 14 bases in between. CDR3 in DNA: TGTGCCAGCCAAAAACAGGATGTCTATGGCTACACCTTC. This encodes CASQKQDVYGYTF.

J is TRBJ2-5 and V is TRBV20-1; TRBD2 agrees at 14 bases. V gave up 5 bases and J gave up 1 base; unmatched junction bases: 6. Germline CDR1 is DFQATT and CDR2 is SNEGSKA (reference sequence). The CDR3 contains 16 residues. The CDR3 loop reads CSASRTSGGTQETQYF. For the CDR3, the DNA is TGCAGTGCTTCCAGGACTAGCGGGGGGACCCAAGAGACCCAGTACTTC.

The gene calls are TRBV10-1 and TRBJ2-5; 12 bases map to TRBD2. The CDR3 is 16 residues long. V gave up 2 bases and J gave up 5 bases; unmatched junction bases: 6. Per germline, CDR1 WNHNN and CDR2 SYGVQD (reference sequence). In DNA, the CDR3 is TGCGCCAGCAGTGAGCCCCTAGCGGGGGGGCACGAGACCCAGTACTTC. Amino acids: CASSEPLAGGHETQYF.

This clonotype was seen only a few times. This chain links TRBV7-2 with TRBJ1-2; D unclear. The V end lost 5 bases, the J end lost 1 base, and 23 bases lay between the germline ends. The CDR3 is 18 amino acids. CDR1 SGHTA and CDR2 FQGNSA come from the germline V gene. The CDR3 spells CASSPPFGHQSINYGYTF. CDR3 coding DNA: TGTGCCAGCAGCCCCCCTTTTGGGCACCAAAGTATTAACTATGGCTACACCTTC.

The V call is TRBV6-1, the J call TRBJ1-1; D unresolved. V shed 7 bases and J shed 1 base, with 7 bases lying between them. Germline loops: CDR1 MNHNS, CDR2 SASEGT. The CDR3 covers 12 residues. This chain's CDR3 is CASKWGNTEAFF. The CDR3 nucleotides read TGTGCCAGCAAGTGGGGGAACACTGAAGCTTTCTTT.

The chain employs TRBV2 and TRBJ1-2, with D maybe TRBD1 (5 bases). Germline-derived CDR1 and CDR2 are SNHLY and FYNNEI. This CDR3 is 13 amino acids long. V was shortened by 6 bases and J by 7 bases, with 15 bases between the two germline ends. CDR3: CASSAGLGLGYTF. The CDR3, as DNA: TGTGCCAGCAGCGCAGGGTTGGGACTTGGCTACACCTTC.

Only a few counts were recorded for this clonotype. The J gene is TRBJ1-1, the V gene TRBV18; possibly TRBD1 for D (5 bases). This CDR3 has 14 residues. V was shortened by 3 bases and J by 1 base, with 9 bases between the two germline ends. Germline CDR1 and CDR2: KGHSH and LQKENI. The CDR3 protein is CASSPGHTNTEAFF. CDR3 nucleotide sequence: TGTGCCAGCTCACCTGGACACACGAACACTGAAGCTTTCTTT. Together with reference TRBV18 and TRBJ1-1, the CDR3 gives the full variable domain: NAGVMQNPRHLVRRRGQEARLRCSPMKGHSHVYWYRQLPEEGLKFMVYLQKENIIDESGMPKERFSAEFPKEGPSILRIQQVVRGDSAAYFCASSPGHTNTEAFFGQGTRLTVV.

This clonotype was observed a few times. This chain joins TRBV7-9 and TRBJ2-1; 7 bases are shared with TRBD1. Germline trimming cut 5 bases from V and 4 bases from J; bases unmatched to any gene: 11. Germline V gives CDR1 SEHNR, CDR2 FQNEAQ (reference sequence). The CDR3 spans 16 residues. CDR3 loop: CASSLTGTAKYNEQFF. In DNA, the CDR3 is TGTGCCAGCAGCCTGACAGGGACAGCTAAATACAATGAGCAGTTCTTC. Full variable domain (outside the CDR3, taken from reference TRBV7-9 and TRBJ2-1): DTGVSQNPRHKITKRGQNVTFRCDPISEHNRLYWYRQTLGQGPEFLTYFQNEAQLEKSRLLSDRFSAERPKGSFSTLEIQRTEQGDSAMYLCASSLTGTAKYNEQFFGPGTRLTVL.

The chain links TRBV5-1 to TRBJ2-1, with TRBD1 as a possible D gene (7 bases). The germline V gene has CDR1 SGHRS and CDR2 YFSETQ. This CDR3 has 14 amino acids. The V and J ends lost 0 bases and 8 bases respectively, with 12 bases between them. In nucleotides, the CDR3 is TGCGCCAGCAGCTTGGAAGACAGGGAGGATGAGCAGTTCTTC. As protein: CASSLEDREDEQFF.

The table lists this clonotype with a few counts. The chain links TRBV28 to TRBJ1-1; a weak D match, TRBD1 (5 bases). This CDR3 comprises 14 residues. The germline V gene has CDR1 MDHEN and CDR2 SYDVKM. Trimming pared 5 bases from V and 1 base from J, leaving 11 bases between. CDR3 nucleotide sequence: TGTGCCAGCAGTACCCGGGGGGGGAACACTGAAGCTTTCTTT. Translation gives CASSTRGGNTEAFF.

The rearrangement uses TRBV6-6 and TRBJ2-3; a possible D gene is TRBD2 (5 bases). The CDR3 runs to 13 residues. Trimming left V 6 bases short and J 4 bases short, with 11 bases between. Germline V gene lookup returns CDR1 MNHNY and CDR2 SVGAGI (reference sequence). The CDR3 DNA is TGTGCCAGCAGACGGGATGGCCCAGATACGCAGTATTTT. This translates into CASRRDGPDTQYF.

The V gene is TRBV2, the J gene TRBJ2-5; D perhaps matches TRBD2 (6 bases). Germline lookup yields CDR1 SNHLY and CDR2 FYNNEI. Trimming pared 5 bases from V and 0 bases from J, leaving 16 bases between. The CDR3 totals 16 residues. CDR3 sequence (DNA): TGTGCCAGCAGTATCATCGGGGGATCGTACCAAGAGACCCAGTACTTC. Its protein is CASSIIGGSYQETQYF.

The V and J genes are TRBV2 and TRBJ2-1; perhaps TRBD2 as D (6 bases). The CDR3 has 15 amino acids. Germline-derived CDR1 and CDR2 are SNHLY and FYNNEI. Trimming took 3 bases from V and 0 from J, leaving 9 bases between them. The CDR3 protein is CASSDGGSSYNEQFF. In nucleotides, the CDR3 is TGTGCCAGCAGTGATGGGGGGAGCTCCTACAATGAGCAGTTCTTC.

A remark on this clonotype: Germline and junction disagree at one end, which may indicate a read error. This chain links TRBV7-9 with TRBJ2-1; D perhaps matches TRBD2 (7 bases). CDR1 and CDR2 from the germline V gene are SEHNR and FQNEAQ (reference sequence). The CDR3 is 13 amino acids. The CDR3 region has the DNA TGTGCCAGCAGCTCCGCGGGGGCGGATGAGCGGTTCTTC. Its protein product is CASSSAGADERFF.

This chain joins TRBV20-1 and TRBJ2-1; TRBD2 agrees at 7 bases. CDR1 and CDR2 from the germline V gene are DFQATT and SNEGSKA (reference sequence). J was trimmed by 2 bases and V by 5 bases; bases with no gene match: 6. The CDR3 is 14 amino acids. CDR3 DNA sequence: TGCAGTGCTCACACTAGCGCAGCCTACAATGAGCAGTTCTTC. Translation: CSAHTSAAYNEQFF.